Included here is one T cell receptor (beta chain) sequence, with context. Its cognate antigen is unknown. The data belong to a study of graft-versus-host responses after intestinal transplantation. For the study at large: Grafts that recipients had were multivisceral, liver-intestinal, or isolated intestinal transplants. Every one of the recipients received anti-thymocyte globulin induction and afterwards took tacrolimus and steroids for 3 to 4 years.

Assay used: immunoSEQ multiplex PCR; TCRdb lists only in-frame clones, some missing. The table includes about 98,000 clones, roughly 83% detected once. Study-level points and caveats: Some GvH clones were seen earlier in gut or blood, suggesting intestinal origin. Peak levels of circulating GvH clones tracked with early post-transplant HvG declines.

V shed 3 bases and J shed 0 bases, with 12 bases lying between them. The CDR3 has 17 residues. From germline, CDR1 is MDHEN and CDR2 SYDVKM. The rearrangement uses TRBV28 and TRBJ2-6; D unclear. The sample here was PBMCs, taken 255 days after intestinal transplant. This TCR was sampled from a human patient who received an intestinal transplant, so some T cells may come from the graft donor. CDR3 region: CASSFVGPISGANVLTF. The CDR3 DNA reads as TGTGCCAGCAGTTTTGTAGGGCCCATCTCTGGGGCCAACGTCCTGACTTTC. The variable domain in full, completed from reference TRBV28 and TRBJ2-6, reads DVKVTQSSRYLVKRTGEKVFLECVQDMDHENMFWYRQDPGLGLRLIYFSYDVKMKEKGDIPEGYSVSREKKERFSLILESASTNQTSMYLCASSFVGPISGANVLTFGAGSRLTVL.